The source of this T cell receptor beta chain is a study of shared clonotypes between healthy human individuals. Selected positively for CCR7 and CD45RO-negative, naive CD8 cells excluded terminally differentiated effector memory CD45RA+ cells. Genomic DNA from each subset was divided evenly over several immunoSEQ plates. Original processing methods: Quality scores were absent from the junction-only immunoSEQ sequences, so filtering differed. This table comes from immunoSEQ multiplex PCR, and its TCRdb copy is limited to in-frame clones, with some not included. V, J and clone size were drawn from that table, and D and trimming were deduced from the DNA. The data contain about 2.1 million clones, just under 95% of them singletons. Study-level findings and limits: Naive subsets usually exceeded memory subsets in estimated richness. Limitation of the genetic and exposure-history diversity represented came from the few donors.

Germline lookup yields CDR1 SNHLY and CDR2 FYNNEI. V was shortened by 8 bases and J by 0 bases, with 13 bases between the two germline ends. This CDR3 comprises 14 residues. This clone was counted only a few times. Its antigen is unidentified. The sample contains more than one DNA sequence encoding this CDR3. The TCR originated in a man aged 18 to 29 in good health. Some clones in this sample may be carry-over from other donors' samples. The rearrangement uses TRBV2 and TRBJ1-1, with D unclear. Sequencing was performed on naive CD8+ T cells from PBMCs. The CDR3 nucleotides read TGTGCCAGCCGGCCAGGTTTGATGAACACTGAAGCTTTCTTT. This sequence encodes CASRPGLMNTEAFF.